These T cell receptor beta chains were read from a single sample in a study of tumor-infiltrating lymphocytes in primary liver carcinoma. TCRdb re-analysed the multiplex PCR reads in MiXCR, keeping a single row per CDR3 protein. The data contain 300,000 to 400,000 distinct CDR3 sequences, roughly two thirds of them singletons. The sequenced sample was peripheral blood. The source of these receptors is a man in his forties with primary liver carcinoma and hepatitis B virus infection. CDR3s leave out the opening cysteine and the closing phenylalanine or tryptophan.

V	J	CDR3
TRBV11-2	TRBJ2-7	ASISNRRLEQY
TRBV11-1	TRBJ2-3	ASSSLDTGDTQY
TRBV4-2	TRBJ2-3	ASSQGASVGGTDTQY
TRBV5-4	TRBJ2-7	ASSPDSPSSYEQY
TRBV10-3	TRBJ2-1	AIRELAGGRI
TRBV5-1	TRBJ2-7	ASRLETVSSYEQY
TRBV6-1	TRBJ2-3	TSQRQGGTDTQY
TRBV11-2	TRBJ2-3	ASSVNRGPDIDTQY
TRBV11-2	TRBJ2-5	TSSLRPGLAYNVETRY
TRBV11-1	TRBJ1-1	VSSPLPVRIENTEAF
TRBV7-2	TRBJ2-1	ASSLIAGAYNEQF
TRBV4-2	TRBJ1-2	ASSPTGTDSHGYT
TRBV11-1	TRBJ2-5	ASRTGQGAGEAQY
TRBV6-6	TRBJ2-3	ASSTSGTSGSDTHY
TRBV4-1	TRBJ2-7	ASSMRLAESHEQY
TRBV6-2/TRBV6-3	TRBJ2-1	TTSLAGVQYNEQF
TRBV5-4	TRBJ2-1	ASSFSGMSYNEQF
TRBV14	TRBJ2-5	ASSPQQRAETQY
TRBV11-2	TRBJ2-7	ASTVAFSGGYPYEQY
TRBV11-2	TRBJ1-2	ASSSLDKVVYGYT
TRBV5-4	TRBJ2-7	ASSPGTENSYEQY
TRBV4-3	TRBJ2-1	ASSQDLVSGRIYNEQL
TRBV20-1	TRBJ2-1	SALAGKEF
TRBV5-1	TRBJ2-1	ASSDLGTNNVNEQF
TRBV6-6	TRBJ2-3	ASNSEGAEDTQY
TRBV30	TRBJ1-1	AWTPSRRGWDTEAF
TRBV11-1	TRBJ2-7	AGSLKATSYEQY
TRBV20-1	TRBJ2-3	SALRASTDTQY
TRBV29-1	TRBJ2-7	SVWGSSSYEQY
TRBV5-1	TRBJ2-2	ASSFGTANTGELF
TRBV5-1	TRBJ2-1	ASSLEGSGGCEQF
TRBV21-1	TRBJ2-7	ASSTPGSYERY
TRBV28	TRBJ2-1	ASSPPRHNEQF
TRBV7-9	TRBJ2-2	ASSSRLAGGGGTGELF
TRBV7-9	TRBJ1-1	ASSQTGNTEAF
TRBV28	TRBJ1-4	ASSHPNRGQGKLF
TRBV6-1	TRBJ1-5	ANRPGTAPQPQH
TRBV12-3/TRBV12-4	TRBJ2-7	ASSSGRTATYEQY
TRBV7-9	TRBJ2-1	ASSPGLAGDRDEQF
TRBV28	TRBJ2-2	ASSPGVITGELF
TRBV7-8	TRBJ2-3	ASSITGVSGTDTQY
TRBV7-8	TRBJ2-6	ASSLAGPGTNVLT
TRBV5-1	TRBJ2-7	SSSEGLPSSYEQY
TRBV5-1	TRBJ2-4	ASPNSGGCGKNIQY
TRBV4-3	TRBJ2-1	ASSQELVVEQF
TRBV11-2	TRBJ2-3	AGSPGANTQY
TRBV29-1	TRBJ2-7	SVETSGPYEQN
TRBV4-1	TRBJ1-5	ASSQDTPRADDQPQH
TRBV11-2	TRBJ1-3	ASSLGRRRRGNTIY
TRBV4-2	TRBJ2-2	ASSQIVAALGSGELF
TRBV2	TRBJ2-7	ASSGTSGFKYGQY